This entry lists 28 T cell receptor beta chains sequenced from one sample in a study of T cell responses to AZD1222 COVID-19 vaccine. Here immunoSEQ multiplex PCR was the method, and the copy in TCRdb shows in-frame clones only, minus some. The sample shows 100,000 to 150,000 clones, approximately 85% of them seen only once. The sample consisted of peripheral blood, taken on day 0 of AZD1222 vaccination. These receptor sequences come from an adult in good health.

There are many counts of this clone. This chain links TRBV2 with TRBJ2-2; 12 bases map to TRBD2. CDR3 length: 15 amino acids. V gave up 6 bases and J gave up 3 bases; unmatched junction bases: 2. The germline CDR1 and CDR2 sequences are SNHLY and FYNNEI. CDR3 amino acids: CASSLAGGHTGELFF. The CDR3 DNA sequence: TGTGCCAGCAGCCTAGCGGGGGGGCACACCGGGGAGCTGTTTTTT.

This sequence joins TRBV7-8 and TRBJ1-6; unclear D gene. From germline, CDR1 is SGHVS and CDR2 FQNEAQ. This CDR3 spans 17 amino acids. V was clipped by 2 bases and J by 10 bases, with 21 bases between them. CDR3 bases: TGTGCCAGCAGCTTAATACAGACTACCATCTCGAACTCACCCCTCCACTTT. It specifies CASSLIQTTISNSPLHF.

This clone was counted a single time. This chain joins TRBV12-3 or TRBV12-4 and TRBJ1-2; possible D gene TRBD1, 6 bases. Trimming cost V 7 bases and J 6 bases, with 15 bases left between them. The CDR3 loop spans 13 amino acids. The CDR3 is CASNPGPGDGYTF. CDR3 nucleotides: TGTGCCAGCAACCCCGGACCAGGGGATGGCTACACCTTC.

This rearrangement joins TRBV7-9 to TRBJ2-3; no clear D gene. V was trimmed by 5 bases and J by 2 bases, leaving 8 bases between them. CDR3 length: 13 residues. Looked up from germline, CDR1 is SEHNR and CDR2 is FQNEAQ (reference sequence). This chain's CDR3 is CASSRSSTDTQYF. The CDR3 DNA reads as TGTGCCAGCAGCAGGAGTTCCACAGATACGCAGTATTTT.

The CDR3 region has the DNA TGCAGTGCTAGTGGGCCCGGGGATACGCAGTATTTT. Its translation: CSASGPGDTQYF. The rearrangement links TRBV20-1 to TRBJ2-3; D is uncertain. Trimming removed 3 bases from V and 6 bases from J, with 10 bases in between. CDR3 size: 12 residues. The germline V gene has CDR1 DFQATT and CDR2 SNEGSKA (reference sequence).

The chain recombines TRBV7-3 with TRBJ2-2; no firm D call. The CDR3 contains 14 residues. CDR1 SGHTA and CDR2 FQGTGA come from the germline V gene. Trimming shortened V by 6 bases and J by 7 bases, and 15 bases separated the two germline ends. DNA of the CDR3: TGTGCCAGCAGTCGGGCCCCGCAGAGCGGGGAGCTGTTTTTT. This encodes CASSRAPQSGELFF.

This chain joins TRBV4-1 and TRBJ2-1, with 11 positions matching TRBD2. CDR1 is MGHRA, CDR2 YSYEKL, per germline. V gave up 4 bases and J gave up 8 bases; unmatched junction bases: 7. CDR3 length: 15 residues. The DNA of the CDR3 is TGCGCCAGCAGCCCCGCTAGCGGGGGGAGGTATGAGCAGTTCTTC. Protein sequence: CASSPASGGRYEQFF.

The CDR3 sequence is CASSLSQQGNTIYF. The DNA of the CDR3 is TGTGCCAGCAGCTTGTCCCAACAGGGGAACACCATATATTTT. The V gene is TRBV5-8, the J gene TRBJ1-3; 7 bases line up with TRBD1. Germline assignment: CDR1 SGHTS and CDR2 YDEGEE. The CDR3 runs to 14 residues. Trimming removed 1 base from V and 7 bases from J; junction bases left unmatched: 5.

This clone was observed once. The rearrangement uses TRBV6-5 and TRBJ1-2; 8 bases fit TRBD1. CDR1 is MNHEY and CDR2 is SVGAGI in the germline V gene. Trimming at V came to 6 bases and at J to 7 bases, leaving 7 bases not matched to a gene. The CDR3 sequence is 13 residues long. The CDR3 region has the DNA TGTGCCAGCAGCCCGACAGGGGCTGGTGGCTACACCTTC. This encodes CASSPTGAGGYTF.

DNA of the CDR3: TGTGCCAGCAGCTTACGGGGAGCTGTGAACACTGAAGCTTTCTTT. As protein: CASSLRGAVNTEAFF. The chain employs TRBV7-2 and TRBJ1-1; D unresolved. Germline V gives CDR1 SGHTA, CDR2 FQGNSA. V lost 2 bases, J lost 0 bases, and 10 bases lay in between. This CDR3 has 15 residues. The full variable domain, in which reference TRBV7-2 and TRBJ1-1 provide the parts outside the CDR3, is GAGVSQSPSNKVTEKGKDVELRCDPISGHTALYWYRQSLGQGLEFLIYFQGNSAPDKSGLPSDRFSAERTGGSVSTLTIQRTQQEDSAVYLCASSLRGAVNTEAFFGQGTRLTVV.

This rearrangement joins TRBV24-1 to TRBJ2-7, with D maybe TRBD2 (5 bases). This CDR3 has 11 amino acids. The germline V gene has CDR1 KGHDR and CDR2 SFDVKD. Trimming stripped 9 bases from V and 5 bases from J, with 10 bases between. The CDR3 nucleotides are TGTGCCACCGGAGGACCGCACGAGCAGTACTTC. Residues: CATGGPHEQYF.

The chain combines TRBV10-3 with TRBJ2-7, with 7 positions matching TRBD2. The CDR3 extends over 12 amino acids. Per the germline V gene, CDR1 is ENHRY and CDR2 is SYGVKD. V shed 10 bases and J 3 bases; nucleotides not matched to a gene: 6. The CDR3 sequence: CATGTNYYEQYF. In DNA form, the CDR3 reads TGTGCCACTGGGACTAATTACTACGAGCAGTACTTC.

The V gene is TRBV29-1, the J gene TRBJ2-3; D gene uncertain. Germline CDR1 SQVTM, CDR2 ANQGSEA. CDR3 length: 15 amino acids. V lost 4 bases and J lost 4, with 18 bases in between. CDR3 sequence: CSVGPNTMVPDTQYF. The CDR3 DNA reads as TGCAGCGTTGGACCGAACACAATGGTCCCAGATACGCAGTATTTT.

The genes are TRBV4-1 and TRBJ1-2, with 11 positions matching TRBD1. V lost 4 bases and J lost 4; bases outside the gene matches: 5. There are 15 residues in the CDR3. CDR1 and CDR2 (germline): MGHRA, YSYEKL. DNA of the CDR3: TGCGCCAGCAGCCCAGGGACAGGGGGGTTCTATGGCTACACCTTC. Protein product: CASSPGTGGFYGYTF.

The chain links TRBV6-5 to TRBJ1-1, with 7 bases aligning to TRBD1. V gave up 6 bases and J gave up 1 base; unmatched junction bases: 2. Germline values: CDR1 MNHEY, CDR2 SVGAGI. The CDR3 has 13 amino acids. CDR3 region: CASRTGKNTEAFF. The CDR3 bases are TGTGCCAGCAGGACAGGGAAGAACACTGAAGCTTTCTTT.

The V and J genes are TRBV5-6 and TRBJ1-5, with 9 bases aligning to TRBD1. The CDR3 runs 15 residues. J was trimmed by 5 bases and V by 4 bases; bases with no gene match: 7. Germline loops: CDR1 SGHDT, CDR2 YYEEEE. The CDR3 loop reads CASSLLGTGHQPQHF. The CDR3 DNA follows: TGTGCCAGCAGCCTGCTCGGGACAGGGCATCAGCCCCAGCATTTT.

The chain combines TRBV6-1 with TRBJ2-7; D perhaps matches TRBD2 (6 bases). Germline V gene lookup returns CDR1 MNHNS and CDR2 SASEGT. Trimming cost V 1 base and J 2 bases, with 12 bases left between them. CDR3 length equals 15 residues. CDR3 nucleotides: TGTGCCAGCAGTGAAGACTGGGGGGATACCTACGAGCAGTACTTC. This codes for CASSEDWGDTYEQYF.

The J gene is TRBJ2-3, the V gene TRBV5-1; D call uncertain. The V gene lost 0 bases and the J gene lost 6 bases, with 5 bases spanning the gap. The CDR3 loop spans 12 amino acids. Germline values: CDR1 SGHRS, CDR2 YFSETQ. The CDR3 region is CASSLGYDTQYF. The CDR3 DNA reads TGCGCCAGCAGCTTGGGTTATGATACGCAGTATTTT.

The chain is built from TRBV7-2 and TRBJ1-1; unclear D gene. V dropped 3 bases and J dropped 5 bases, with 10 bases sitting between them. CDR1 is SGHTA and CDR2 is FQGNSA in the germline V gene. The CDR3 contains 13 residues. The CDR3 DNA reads TGTGCCAGCAGCTTGGGAGGGTGGACTGAAGCTTTCTTT. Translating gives CASSLGGWTEAFF. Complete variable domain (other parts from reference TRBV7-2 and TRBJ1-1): GAGVSQSPSNKVTEKGKDVELRCDPISGHTALYWYRQSLGQGLEFLIYFQGNSAPDKSGLPSDRFSAERTGGSVSTLTIQRTQQEDSAVYLCASSLGGWTEAFFGQGTRLTVV.

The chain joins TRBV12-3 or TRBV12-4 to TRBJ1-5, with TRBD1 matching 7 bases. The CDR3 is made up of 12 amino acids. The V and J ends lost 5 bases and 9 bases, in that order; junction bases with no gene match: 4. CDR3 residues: CASSGTAGPQHF. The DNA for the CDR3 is TGTGCCAGCAGTGGGACAGCTGGGCCCCAGCATTTT.

CDR3 bases: TGTGCCAGCAGGGAAGACAATCAGCCCCAGCATTTT. Its protein is CASREDNQPQHF. V usage is TRBV7-9 and J usage is TRBJ1-5, with D hard to call. V lost 6 bases, J lost 3 bases, and 6 bases lay in between. CDR1 and CDR2 from the germline V gene are SEHNR and FQNEAQ (reference sequence). The CDR3 runs to 12 residues.

The CDR3 DNA follows: TGTGCCAGTAGTATCGCCGCCGATCGAACCCAGCATTTT. This encodes CASSIAADRTQHF. The chain recombines TRBV19 with TRBJ1-5; unclear D gene. The CDR3 is 13 residues long. Germline CDR1 is LNHDA and CDR2 is SQIVND (reference sequence). Trimming removed 3 bases at V and 11 bases at J, with 14 bases between.

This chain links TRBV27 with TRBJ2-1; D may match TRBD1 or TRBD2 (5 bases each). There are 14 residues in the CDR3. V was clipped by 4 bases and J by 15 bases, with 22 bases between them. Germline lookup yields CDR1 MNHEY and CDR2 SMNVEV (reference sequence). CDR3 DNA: TGTGCCAGCAGTTCCGACTCGGGGCGACGAGCATGGTTCTTC. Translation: CASSSDSGRRAWFF.

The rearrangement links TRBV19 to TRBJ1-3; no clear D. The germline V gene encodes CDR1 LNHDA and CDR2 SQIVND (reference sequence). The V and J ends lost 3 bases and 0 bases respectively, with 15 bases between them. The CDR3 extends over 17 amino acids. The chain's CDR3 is CASSIGRRNPSGNTIYF. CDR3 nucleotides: TGTGCCAGTAGTATCGGTCGCCGGAACCCCTCTGGAAACACCATATATTTT.

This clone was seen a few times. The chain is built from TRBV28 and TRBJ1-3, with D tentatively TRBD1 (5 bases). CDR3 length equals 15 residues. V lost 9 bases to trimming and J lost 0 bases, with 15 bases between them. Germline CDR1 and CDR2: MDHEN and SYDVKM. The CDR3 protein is CASRAGAGSGNTIYF. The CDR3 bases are TGTGCCAGTCGGGCCGGGGCAGGCTCTGGAAACACCATATATTTT.

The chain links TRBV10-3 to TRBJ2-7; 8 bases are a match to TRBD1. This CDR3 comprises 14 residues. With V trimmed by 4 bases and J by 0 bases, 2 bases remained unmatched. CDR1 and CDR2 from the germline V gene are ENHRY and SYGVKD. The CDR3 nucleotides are TGTGCCATCAGTGGGACAGGGCACTCCTACGAGCAGTACTTC. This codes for CAISGTGHSYEQYF.

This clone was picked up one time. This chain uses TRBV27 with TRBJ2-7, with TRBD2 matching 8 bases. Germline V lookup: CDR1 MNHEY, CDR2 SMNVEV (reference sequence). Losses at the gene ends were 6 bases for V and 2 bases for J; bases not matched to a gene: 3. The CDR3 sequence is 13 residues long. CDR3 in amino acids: CASRRRGAYEQYF. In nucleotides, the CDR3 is TGTGCCAGCAGACGGCGGGGGGCCTACGAGCAGTACTTC.

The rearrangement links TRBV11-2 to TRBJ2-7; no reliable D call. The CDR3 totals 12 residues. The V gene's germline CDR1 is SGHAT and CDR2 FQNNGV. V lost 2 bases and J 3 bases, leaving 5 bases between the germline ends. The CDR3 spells CASSLSSYEQYF. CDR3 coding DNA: TGTGCCAGCAGCTTATCCAGCTACGAGCAGTACTTC.